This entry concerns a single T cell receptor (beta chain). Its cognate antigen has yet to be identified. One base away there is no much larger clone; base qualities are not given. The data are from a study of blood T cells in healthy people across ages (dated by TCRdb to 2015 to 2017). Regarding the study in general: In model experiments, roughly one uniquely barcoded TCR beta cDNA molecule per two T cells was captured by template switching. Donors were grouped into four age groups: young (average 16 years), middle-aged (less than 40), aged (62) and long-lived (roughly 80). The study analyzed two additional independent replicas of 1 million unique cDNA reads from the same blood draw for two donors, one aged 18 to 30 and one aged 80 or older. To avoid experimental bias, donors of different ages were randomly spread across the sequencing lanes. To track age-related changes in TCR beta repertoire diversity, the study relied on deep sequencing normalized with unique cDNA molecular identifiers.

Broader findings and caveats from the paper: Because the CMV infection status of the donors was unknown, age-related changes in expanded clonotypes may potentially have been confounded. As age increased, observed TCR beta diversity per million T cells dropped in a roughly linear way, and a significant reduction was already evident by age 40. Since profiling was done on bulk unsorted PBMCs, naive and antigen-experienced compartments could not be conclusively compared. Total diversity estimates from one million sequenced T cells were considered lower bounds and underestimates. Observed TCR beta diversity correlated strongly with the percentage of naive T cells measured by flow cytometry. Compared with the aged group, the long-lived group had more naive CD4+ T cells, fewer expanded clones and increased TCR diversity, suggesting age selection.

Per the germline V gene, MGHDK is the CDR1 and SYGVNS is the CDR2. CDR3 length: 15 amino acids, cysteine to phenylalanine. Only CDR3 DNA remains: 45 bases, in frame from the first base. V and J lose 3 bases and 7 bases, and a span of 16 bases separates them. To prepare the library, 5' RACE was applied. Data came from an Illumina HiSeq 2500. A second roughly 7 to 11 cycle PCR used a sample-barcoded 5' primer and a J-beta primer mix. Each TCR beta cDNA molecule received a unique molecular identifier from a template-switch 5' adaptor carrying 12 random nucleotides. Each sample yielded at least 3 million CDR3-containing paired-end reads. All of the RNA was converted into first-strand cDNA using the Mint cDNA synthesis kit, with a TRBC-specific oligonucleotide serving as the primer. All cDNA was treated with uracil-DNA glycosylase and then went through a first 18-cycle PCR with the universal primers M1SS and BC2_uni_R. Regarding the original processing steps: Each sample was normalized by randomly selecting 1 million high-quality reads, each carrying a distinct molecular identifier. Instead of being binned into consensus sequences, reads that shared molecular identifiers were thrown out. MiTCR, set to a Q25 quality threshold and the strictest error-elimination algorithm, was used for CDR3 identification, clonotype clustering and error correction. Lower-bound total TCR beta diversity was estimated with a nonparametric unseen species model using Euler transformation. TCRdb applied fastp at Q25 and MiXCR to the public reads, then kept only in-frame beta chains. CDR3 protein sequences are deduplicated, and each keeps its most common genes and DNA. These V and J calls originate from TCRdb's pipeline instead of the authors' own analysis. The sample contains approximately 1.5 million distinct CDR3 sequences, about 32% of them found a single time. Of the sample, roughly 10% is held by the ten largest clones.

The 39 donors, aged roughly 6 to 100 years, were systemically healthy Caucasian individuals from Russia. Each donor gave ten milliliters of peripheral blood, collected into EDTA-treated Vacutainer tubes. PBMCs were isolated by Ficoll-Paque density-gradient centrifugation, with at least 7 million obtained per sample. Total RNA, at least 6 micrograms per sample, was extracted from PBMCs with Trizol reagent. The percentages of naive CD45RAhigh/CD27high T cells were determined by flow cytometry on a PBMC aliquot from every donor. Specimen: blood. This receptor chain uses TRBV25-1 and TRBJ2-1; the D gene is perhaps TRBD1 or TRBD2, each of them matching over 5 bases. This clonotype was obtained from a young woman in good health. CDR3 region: CASSDGTTLGNEQFF. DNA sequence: TGTGCCAGCAGTGACGGGACGACCTTAGGGAATGAGCAGTTCTTC.